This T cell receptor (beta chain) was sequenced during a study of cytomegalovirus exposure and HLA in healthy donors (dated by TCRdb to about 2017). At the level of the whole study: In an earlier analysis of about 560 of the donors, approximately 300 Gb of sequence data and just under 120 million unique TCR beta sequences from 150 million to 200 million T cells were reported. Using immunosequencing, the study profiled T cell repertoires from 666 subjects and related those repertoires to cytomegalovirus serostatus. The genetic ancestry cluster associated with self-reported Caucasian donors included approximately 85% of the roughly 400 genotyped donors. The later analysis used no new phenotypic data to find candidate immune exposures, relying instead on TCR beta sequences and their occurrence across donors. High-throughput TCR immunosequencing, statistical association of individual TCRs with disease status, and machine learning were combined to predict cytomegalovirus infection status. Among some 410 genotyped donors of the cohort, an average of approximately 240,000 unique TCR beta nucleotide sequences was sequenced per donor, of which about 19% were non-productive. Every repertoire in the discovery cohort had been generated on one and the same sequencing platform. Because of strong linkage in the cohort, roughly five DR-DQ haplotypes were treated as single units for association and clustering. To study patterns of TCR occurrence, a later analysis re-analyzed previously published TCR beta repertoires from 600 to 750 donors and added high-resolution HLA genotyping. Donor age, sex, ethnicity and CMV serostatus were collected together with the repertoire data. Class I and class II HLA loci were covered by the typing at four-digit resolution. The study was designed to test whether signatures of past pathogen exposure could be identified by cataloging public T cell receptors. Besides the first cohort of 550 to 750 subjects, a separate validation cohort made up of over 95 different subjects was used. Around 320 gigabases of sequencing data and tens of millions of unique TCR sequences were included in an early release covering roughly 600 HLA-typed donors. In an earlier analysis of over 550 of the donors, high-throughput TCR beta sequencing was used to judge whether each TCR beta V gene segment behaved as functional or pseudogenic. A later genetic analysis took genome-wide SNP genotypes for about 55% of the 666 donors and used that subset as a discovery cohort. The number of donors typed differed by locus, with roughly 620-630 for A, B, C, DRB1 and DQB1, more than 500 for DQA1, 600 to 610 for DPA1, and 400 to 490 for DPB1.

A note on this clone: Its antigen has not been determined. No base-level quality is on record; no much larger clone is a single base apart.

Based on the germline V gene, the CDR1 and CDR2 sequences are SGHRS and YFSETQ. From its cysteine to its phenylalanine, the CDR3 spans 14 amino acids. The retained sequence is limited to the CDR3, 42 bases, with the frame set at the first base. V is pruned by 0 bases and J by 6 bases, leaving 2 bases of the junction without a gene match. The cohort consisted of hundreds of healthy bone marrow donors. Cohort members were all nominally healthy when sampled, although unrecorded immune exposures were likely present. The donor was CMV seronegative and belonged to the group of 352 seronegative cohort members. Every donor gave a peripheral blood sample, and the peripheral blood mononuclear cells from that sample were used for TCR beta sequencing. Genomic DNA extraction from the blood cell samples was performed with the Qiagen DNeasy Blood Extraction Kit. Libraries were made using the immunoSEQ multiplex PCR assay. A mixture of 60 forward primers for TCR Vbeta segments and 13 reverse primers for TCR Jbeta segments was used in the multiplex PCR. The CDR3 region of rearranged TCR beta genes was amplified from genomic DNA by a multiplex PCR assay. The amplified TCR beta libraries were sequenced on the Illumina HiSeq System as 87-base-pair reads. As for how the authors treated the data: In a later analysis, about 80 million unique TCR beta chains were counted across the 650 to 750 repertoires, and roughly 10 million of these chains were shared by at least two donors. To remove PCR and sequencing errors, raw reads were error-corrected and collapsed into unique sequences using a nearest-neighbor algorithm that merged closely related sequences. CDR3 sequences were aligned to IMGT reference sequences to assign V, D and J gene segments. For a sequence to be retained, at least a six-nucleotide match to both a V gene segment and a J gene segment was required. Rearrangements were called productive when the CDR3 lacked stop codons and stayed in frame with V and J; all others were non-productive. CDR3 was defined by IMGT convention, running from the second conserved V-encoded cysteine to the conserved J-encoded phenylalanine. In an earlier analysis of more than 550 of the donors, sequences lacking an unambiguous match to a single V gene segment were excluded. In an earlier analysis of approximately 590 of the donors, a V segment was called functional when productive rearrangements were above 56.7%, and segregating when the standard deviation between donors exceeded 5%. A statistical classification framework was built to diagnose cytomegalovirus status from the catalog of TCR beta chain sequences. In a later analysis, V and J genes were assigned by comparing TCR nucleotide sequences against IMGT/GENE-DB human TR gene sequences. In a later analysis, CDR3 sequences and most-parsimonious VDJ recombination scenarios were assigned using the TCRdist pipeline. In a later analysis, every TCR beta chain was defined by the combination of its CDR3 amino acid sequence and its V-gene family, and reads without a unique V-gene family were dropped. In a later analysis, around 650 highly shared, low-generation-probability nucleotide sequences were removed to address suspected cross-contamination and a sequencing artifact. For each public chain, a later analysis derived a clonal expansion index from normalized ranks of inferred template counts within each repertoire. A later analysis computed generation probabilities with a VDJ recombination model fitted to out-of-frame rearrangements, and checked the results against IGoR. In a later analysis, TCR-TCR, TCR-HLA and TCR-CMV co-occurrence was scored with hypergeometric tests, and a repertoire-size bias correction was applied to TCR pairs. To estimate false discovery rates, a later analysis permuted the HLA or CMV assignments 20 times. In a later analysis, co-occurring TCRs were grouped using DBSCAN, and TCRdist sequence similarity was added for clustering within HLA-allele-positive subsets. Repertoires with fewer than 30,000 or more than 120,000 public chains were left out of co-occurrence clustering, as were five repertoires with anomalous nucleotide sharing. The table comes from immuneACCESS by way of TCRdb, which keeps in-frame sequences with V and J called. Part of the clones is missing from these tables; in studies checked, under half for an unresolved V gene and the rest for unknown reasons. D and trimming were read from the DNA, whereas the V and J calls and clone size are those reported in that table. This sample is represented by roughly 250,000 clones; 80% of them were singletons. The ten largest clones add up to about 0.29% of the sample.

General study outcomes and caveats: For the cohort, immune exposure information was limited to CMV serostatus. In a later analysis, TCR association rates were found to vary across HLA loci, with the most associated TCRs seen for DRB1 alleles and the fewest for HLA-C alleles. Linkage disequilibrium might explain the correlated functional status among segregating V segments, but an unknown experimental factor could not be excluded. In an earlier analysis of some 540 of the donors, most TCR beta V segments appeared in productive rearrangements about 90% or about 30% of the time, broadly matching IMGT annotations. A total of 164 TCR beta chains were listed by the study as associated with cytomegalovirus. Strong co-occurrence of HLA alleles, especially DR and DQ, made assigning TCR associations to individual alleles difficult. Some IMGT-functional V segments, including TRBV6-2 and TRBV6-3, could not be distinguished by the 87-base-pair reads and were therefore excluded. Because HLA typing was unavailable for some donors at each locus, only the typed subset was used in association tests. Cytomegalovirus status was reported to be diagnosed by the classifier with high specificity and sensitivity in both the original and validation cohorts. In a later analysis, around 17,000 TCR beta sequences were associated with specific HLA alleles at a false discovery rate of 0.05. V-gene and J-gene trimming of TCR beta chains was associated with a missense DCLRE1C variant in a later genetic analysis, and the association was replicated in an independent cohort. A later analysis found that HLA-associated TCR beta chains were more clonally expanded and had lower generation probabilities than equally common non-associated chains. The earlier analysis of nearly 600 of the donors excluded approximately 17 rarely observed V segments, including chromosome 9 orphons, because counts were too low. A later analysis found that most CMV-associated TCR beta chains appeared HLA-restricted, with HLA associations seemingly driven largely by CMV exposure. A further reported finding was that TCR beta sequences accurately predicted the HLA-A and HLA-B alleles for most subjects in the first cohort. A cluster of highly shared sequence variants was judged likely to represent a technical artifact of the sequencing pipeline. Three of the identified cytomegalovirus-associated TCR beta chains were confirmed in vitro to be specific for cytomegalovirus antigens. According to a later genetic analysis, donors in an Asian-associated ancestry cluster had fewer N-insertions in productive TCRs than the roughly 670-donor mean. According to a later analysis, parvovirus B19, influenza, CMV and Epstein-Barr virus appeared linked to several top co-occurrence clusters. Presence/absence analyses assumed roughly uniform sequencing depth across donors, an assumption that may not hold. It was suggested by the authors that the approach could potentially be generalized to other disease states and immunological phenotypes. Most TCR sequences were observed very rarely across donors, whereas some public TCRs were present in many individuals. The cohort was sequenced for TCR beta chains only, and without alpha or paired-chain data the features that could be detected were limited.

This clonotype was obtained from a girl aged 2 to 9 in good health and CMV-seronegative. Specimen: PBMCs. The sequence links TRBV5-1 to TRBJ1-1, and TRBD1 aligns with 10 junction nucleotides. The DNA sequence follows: TGCGCCAGCAGCTTGGGACAGGGGGCACCTGAAGCTTTCTTT. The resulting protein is CASSLGQGAPEAFF.